This T cell receptor (beta chain) was found in a study of T cells in Graves' hyperthyroidism and ophthalmopathy. The study's findings and limits: Most expanded thyroid clonotypes above 0.001 also appeared in blood.

V shed 5 bases, J shed 4 bases, and the junction held 21 bases outside the gene matches. The CDR3 loop spans 19 amino acids. CDR1 and CDR2 (germline): SGHVS, FNYEAQ. As concerns this clonotype: What it binds is not known.

Calling Graves' hyperthyroidism stable meant ophthalmopathy did not progress within 18 months. Amplification yielded TCR beta CDR3 regions, with RNA transcripts as the source. The HTBI primer set was used in a first-round RT-PCR of the TCR CDR3. A single record per CDR3 protein comes from TCRdb applying MiXCR to the multiplex PCR reads. The sample lists 750,000 to 950,000 distinct CDR3 sequences; about 38% were seen once. This clonotype was sampled from a man between 18 and 35 years old with Graves' hyperthyroidism. The chain recombines TRBV7-6 with TRBJ2-5; 8 bases line up with TRBD2. The sample comprised blood. The CDR3 here is CASSQVSGGRSGSGETQYF. DNA of the CDR3: TGTGCCAGCAGCCAAGTTTCGGGGGGGCGGAGCGGGAGCGGAGAGACCCAGTACTTC.